The clone carrying this TCR beta chain was counted at least ten times. This entry belongs to a study of early T cells in non-severe SARS-CoV-2 infection. The V end was cut by 5 bases, the J end by 2 bases, with 15 bases between. The CDR3 is 16 residues long. Germline values: CDR1 LGHDT, CDR2 YNNKEL (reference sequence). The TCR library protocol attached unique molecular identifiers to the individual cDNA molecules. Each CDR3 protein gets one entry after TCRdb re-called the 5' RACE reads with MiXCR. Of approximately 32,000 distinct CDR3 sequences listed, 5.8% are singletons. The material sequenced was whole blood. The TCR sequence derives from an adult who was a healthcare worker with PCR-confirmed SARS-CoV-2 infection or an uninfected control (not recorded which). The genes are TRBV3-1 and TRBJ2-2, with D perhaps being TRBD1 or TRBD2 (5 bases each). The CDR3 DNA follows: TGTGCCAGCAGCGATTACGGGACGATTAACACCGGGGAGCTGTTTTTT. This gives the protein CASSDYGTINTGELFF.